The 21 T cell receptor beta chains presented below share a single source sample, sequenced in a study of cytomegalovirus exposure and HLA in healthy donors. In the PCR, 60 Vbeta and 13 Jbeta primers were used. The assay was immunoSEQ multiplex PCR, and TCRdb's table has in-frame clones only and misses some. The table has 150,000 to 200,000 clones, roughly three quarters seen once. Material for sequencing was PBMCs. The receptors stem from a woman in her forties or fifties in good health and CMV-seronegative.

This clone was counted once. V and J are TRBV18 and TRBJ1-2; D uncertain. This CDR3 spans 14 amino acids. The germline gives CDR1 KGHSH, CDR2 LQKENI. Trimming removed 3 bases at V and 2 bases at J, with 10 bases between. The CDR3 DNA follows: TGTGCCAGCTCACCGAGTACCGAGAACTATGGCTACACCTTC. Its protein is CASSPSTENYGYTF.

The chain uses TRBV18 and TRBJ1-4; the D gene is possibly TRBD1 (5 bases). This CDR3 region has 14 residues. Germline V CDR1 and CDR2: KGHSH, LQKENI. The ends were cut back, 4 bases at V and 6 bases at J, with 12 bases in the middle. CDR3 nucleotides: TGTGCCAGCTCACACCAGGGAAGTCATGAAAAACTGTTTTTT. Translating it yields CASSHQGSHEKLFF.

V usage is TRBV6-6 and J usage is TRBJ2-7; D call uncertain. The V end was cut by 5 bases, the J end by 4 bases, with 12 bases between. This CDR3 spans 13 amino acids. Germline V lookup: CDR1 MNHNY, CDR2 SVGAGI (reference sequence). CDR3 residues: CASSLTTGYEQYF. The CDR3 DNA reads TGTGCCAGCAGTCTCACGACGGGTTACGAGCAGTACTTC.

The rearrangement joins TRBV7-9 to TRBJ2-7; 7 nucleotides agree with TRBD1. This CDR3 spans 13 amino acids. CDR1 and CDR2 from the germline V gene are SEHNR and FQNEAQ (reference sequence). The V segment lost 5 bases and the J segment 2 bases; nucleotides outside the gene matches: 3. This CDR3 reads CASSPGQTYEQYF. Written as DNA, the CDR3 is TGTGCCAGCAGCCCGGGACAGACCTACGAGCAGTACTTC.

The J gene is TRBJ2-2, the V gene TRBV7-2, with D possibly being TRBD2 (6 bases). Germline V gene sequence: CDR1 SGHTA, CDR2 FQGNSA. This CDR3 is built from 15 residues. Trimming took off 6 bases at V and 0 bases at J, with 11 bases between the two ends. The CDR3 nucleotides are TGTGCCAGCAGTCCGGAGGGAGCGAACACCGGGGAGCTGTTTTTT. This translates into CASSPEGANTGELFF.

The chain uses TRBV7-2 and TRBJ2-1, with TRBD1 matching 7 bases. Per germline, CDR1 SGHTA and CDR2 FQGNSA. The length of the CDR3 is 16 residues. Losses at the gene ends were 0 bases for V and 0 bases for J; bases not matched to a gene: 2. The CDR3 bases are TGTGCCAGCAGCTTAGCACGGGACAGCTCCTACAATGAGCAGTTCTTC. Translated, it gives CASSLARDSSYNEQFF.

In this sample, this clone turned up once. The CDR3 loop reads CASSARRGLAKNIQYF. DNA of the CDR3: TGTGCCAGCAGCGCGAGGCGGGGCCTAGCCAAAAACATTCAGTACTTC. The rearrangement links TRBV2 to TRBJ2-4; D is possibly TRBD2 (6 bases). The germline V gene has CDR1 SNHLY and CDR2 FYNNEI. The CDR3 length is 16 residues. Trimming pared 6 bases from V and 0 bases from J, leaving 15 bases between.

CDR3 region: CASSLAQGKNTEAFF. CDR3 bases: TGTGCCAGCAGCTTAGCACAGGGAAAGAACACTGAAGCTTTCTTT. The rearrangement joins TRBV7-8 to TRBJ1-1; D is possibly TRBD1 (6 bases). Germline assignment: CDR1 SGHVS and CDR2 FQNEAQ. The CDR3 spans 15 residues. The V gene lost 0 bases and the J gene lost 1 base, with 9 bases spanning the gap.

The rearrangement joins TRBV11-1 to TRBJ1-1; possibly TRBD1 for D (5 bases). Germline loops: CDR1 SGHAT, CDR2 FQDESV (reference sequence). The CDR3 extends over 13 amino acids. Trimming stripped 5 bases from V and 3 bases from J, with 10 bases between. The CDR3 is CASSPWGDTEAFF. The CDR3 DNA is TGTGCCAGCAGCCCTTGGGGGGACACTGAAGCTTTCTTT. The variable domain in full, completed from reference TRBV11-1 and TRBJ1-1, reads EAEVAQSPRYKITEKSQAVAFWCDPISGHATLYWYRQILGQGPELLVQFQDESVVDDSQLPKDRFSAERLKGVDSTLKIQPAELGDSAMYLCASSPWGDTEAFFGQGTRLTVV.

Worth noting for this clone: This same CDR3 is encoded by further DNA sequences in the sample. The V and J genes are TRBV6-1 and TRBJ1-2; D unresolved. From germline, CDR1 is MNHNS and CDR2 SASEGT. V lost 6 bases and J 8 bases, leaving 13 bases between the germline ends. The CDR3 has 12 amino acids. CDR3 coding DNA: TGTGCCAGCAGCCCAGAGGGCCGGGGCTACACCTTC. Translating gives CASSPEGRGYTF.

The chain employs TRBV7-8 and TRBJ2-5, with a weak D call TRBD2 (6 bases). The V gene lost 11 bases and the J gene lost 3 bases, with 22 bases spanning the gap. The CDR3 loop spans 15 amino acids. Germline V gene sequence: CDR1 SGHVS, CDR2 FQNEAQ. The CDR3 DNA reads as TGTGCCCCCCCGCAACCGGGACTTCCTAAAGAGACCCAGTACTTC. Residues: CAPPQPGLPKETQYF.

The genes are TRBV6-6 and TRBJ2-3; 7 bases agree with TRBD2. V was clipped by 5 bases and J by 6 bases; unmatched bases: 14. Germline CDR1 is MNHNY and CDR2 is SVGAGI (reference sequence). This CDR3 contains 16 residues. This CDR3 is CASSPNRSGARDTQYF. CDR3 coding DNA: TGTGCCAGCAGTCCGAATAGAAGCGGGGCGAGGGATACGCAGTATTTT.

V is TRBV5-1 and J is TRBJ2-4, with D possibly matching TRBD1 (6 bases). Germline V lookup: CDR1 SGHRS, CDR2 YFSETQ. V was shortened by 4 bases and J by 7 bases, with 9 bases between the two germline ends. The CDR3 covers 12 residues. CDR3 nucleotides: TGCGCCAGCAGCAACAGGGAGAACATTCAGTACTTC. Amino acid sequence: CASSNRENIQYF.

The chain has TRBV18 and TRBJ1-1; D gene uncertain. Deletions cut 2 bases from V and 0 bases from J, with 10 bases between. The germline V gene encodes CDR1 KGHSH and CDR2 LQKENI. This CDR3 is 15 amino acids long. This chain's CDR3 is CASSPFQVLNTEAFF. The CDR3 region has the DNA TGTGCCAGCTCACCATTTCAGGTCTTGAACACTGAAGCTTTCTTT.

Here the CDR3 reads CASSIDPGQQETQYF. The CDR3 DNA follows: TGTGCCAGTAGTATAGATCCGGGACAGCAAGAGACCCAGTACTTC. J is TRBJ2-5 and V is TRBV19; 7 nucleotides line up with TRBD1. J gave up 2 bases and V 0 bases, and 3 bases lay outside the gene matches. The CDR3 sequence is 15 residues long. Germline-derived CDR1 and CDR2 are LNHDA and SQIVND (reference sequence).

The chain combines TRBV6-5 with TRBJ2-7; D may be TRBD2 (6 bases). Germline-derived CDR1 and CDR2 are MNHEY and SVGAGI. CDR3 length: 16 residues. V shed 2 bases and J shed 2 bases, with 16 bases lying between them. DNA for the CDR3: TGTGCCAGCAGTTACCCCTTGGGAGGAGCCACCTACGAGCAGTACTTC. It translates to CASSYPLGGATYEQYF.

This clone was seen more than once but under ten times. V is TRBV2 and J is TRBJ1-2; 11 nucleotides align to TRBD1. The CDR3 extends over 15 amino acids. CDR1 and CDR2 (germline): SNHLY, FYNNEI. Trimming at V came to 2 bases and at J to 6 bases, leaving 5 bases not matched to a gene. The CDR3 reads CASSERDRGENGYTF. The CDR3 coding sequence is TGTGCCAGCAGTGAAAGGGACAGGGGGGAGAATGGCTACACCTTC. The whole variable domain, filled in from reference TRBV2 and TRBJ1-2, reads EPEVTQTPSHQVTQMGQEVILRCVPISNHLYFYWYRQILGQKVEFLVSFYNNEISEKSEIFDDQFSVERPDGSNFTLKIRSTKLEDSAMYFCASSERDRGENGYTFGSGTRLTVV.

The rearrangement joins TRBV7-9 to TRBJ2-1; 10 bases are shared with TRBD2. Germline V gives CDR1 SEHNR, CDR2 FQNEAQ (reference sequence). Trimming took 2 bases from V and 9 from J; bases not matched to a gene: 4. The CDR3 loop spans 14 amino acids. CDR3 loop: CASSLKAGGSEQFF. The DNA for the CDR3 is TGTGCCAGCAGCTTAAAAGCGGGAGGGTCTGAGCAGTTCTTC.

V usage is TRBV6-5 and J usage is TRBJ1-5; TRBD1 is a possible D gene (5 bases). V shed 5 bases and J shed 7 bases, with 15 bases lying between them. The CDR3 is 14 amino acids. Germline-derived CDR1 and CDR2 are MNHEY and SVGAGI. The CDR3 DNA is TGTGCCAGCAGTGAAGGGGCAGGGAGGCAGCCCCAGCATTTT. Translating it yields CASSEGAGRQPQHF.

There are a few counts of this clone. The rearrangement uses TRBV7-9 and TRBJ2-2; 8 positions match TRBD1. The CDR3 runs 16 residues. V gave up 5 bases and J gave up 3 bases; unmatched junction bases: 8. Germline values: CDR1 SEHNR, CDR2 FQNEAQ (reference sequence). CDR3 in DNA: TGTGCCAGCAGCCTTGGGACAGGTTTCTACACCGGGGAGCTGTTTTTT. This sequence encodes CASSLGTGFYTGELFF.

The chain combines TRBV7-9 with TRBJ1-2; a possible D gene is TRBD1 (5 bases). The germline V gene encodes CDR1 SEHNR and CDR2 FQNEAQ (reference sequence). The CDR3 length is 13 residues. V was clipped by 1 base and J by 7 bases, with 10 bases between them. The CDR3 loop reads CASSLEQAPGYTF. DNA of the CDR3: TGTGCCAGCAGCTTAGAACAGGCCCCTGGCTACACCTTC.